This T cell receptor (beta chain) originates from a study of blood T cell repertoires in COVID-19. Study at large: The United States, Italy and Spain provided the acute and convalescent COVID-19 samples.

The CDR3 spans 16 residues. Germline V gene sequence: CDR1 SGHTS, CDR2 YDEGEE. V lost 4 bases, J lost 4 bases, and 18 bases lay in between. Original data processing: How many nucleated cells were present was estimated from reference gene primer amplification. Libraries were prepared by immunoSEQ multiplex PCR; TCRdb keeps only in-frame clonotypes and omits some of them. The V and J calls and clone size are taken from that table; D and trimming were inferred from the DNA. The repertoire holds some 80,000 clones, around 74% seen once, with around 10% in the top ten. This chain uses TRBV5-8 with TRBJ1-5, with D possibly TRBD1 on 6 matching bases. Sequencing was performed on peripheral blood. The clonotype comes from a human donor in a cohort sampled during active COVID-19. In DNA form, the CDR3 reads TGTGCCAGCAGCCCCGGGACACGGCGTGGTAATCAGCCCCAGCATTTT. It encodes CASSPGTRRGNQPQHF.